The TCR beta chain described here comes from a study of T cell responses to AZD1222 COVID-19 vaccine. Study conclusions and caveats: Among those given AZD1222, only 6 or 7 were seropositive at baseline. Mapped onto spike, vaccine-associated CD4 TCRs spanned it and were dominant at 160-218 and 743-854.

The J segment lost 8 bases and the V segment lost 3 bases, leaving 5 bases of the junction unmatched. The CDR3 sequence is 14 residues long. Germline assignment: CDR1 LNHDA and CDR2 SQIVND (reference sequence). Profiling relied on immunoSEQ multiplex PCR, and the TCRdb table lists in-frame clones only, not all of them. The sample lists some 100,000 clones, more than 85% occurring once. In the case of this clone: The antigen is undetermined.

The clonotype was recovered from an adult who received the AZD1222 COVID-19 vaccine. Specimen: peripheral blood, collected 28 days after the second AZD1222 dose. The chain combines TRBV19 with TRBJ1-2, with 11 bases lining up with TRBD1. The CDR3 DNA follows: TGTGCCAGTAGTATGGACAGGGGGCGTCGAGGCTACACCTTC. The encoded protein is CASSMDRGRRGYTF.